This entry features one T cell receptor beta chain sequence. What it binds is not known. The data stem from a study of OX40 agonist ivuxolimab in advanced cancers. Study results and limitations: In CD8+ T cells, expanded clones were on average more numerous than in CD4+.

The assay was immunoSEQ multiplex PCR, and TCRdb's table has in-frame clones only and misses some. The table lists roughly 55,000 clones, about 80% of them singletons. The CDR3 runs to 15 residues. V shed 0 bases, J shed 0 bases, and the junction held 1 base outside the gene matches. CDR1 SGHDT and CDR2 YYEEEE come from the germline V gene. Sampling times: baseline, cycle 4 day 1, cycle 7 day 1. The chain couples TRBV5-6 to TRBJ2-5; 8 bases line up with TRBD2. The receptor was isolated from an adult with an advanced solid tumor such as melanoma, head and neck, liver or kidney cancer. Sequencing used CD4+ or CD8+ T cells sorted from blood, obtained in a trial of the OX40 agonist ivuxolimab. As DNA, the CDR3 is TGTGCCAGCAGCTTGGTAGCGGGGAACCAAGAGACCCAGTACTTC. Translated, it gives CASSLVAGNQETQYF. The entire variable domain, with the rest obtained from reference TRBV5-6 and TRBJ2-5, is as follows: DAGVTQSPTHLIKTRGQQVTLRCSPKSGHDTVSWYQQALGQGPQFIFQYYEEEERQRGNFPDRFSGHQFPNYSSELNVNALLLGDSALYLCASSLVAGNQETQYFGPGTRLLVL.